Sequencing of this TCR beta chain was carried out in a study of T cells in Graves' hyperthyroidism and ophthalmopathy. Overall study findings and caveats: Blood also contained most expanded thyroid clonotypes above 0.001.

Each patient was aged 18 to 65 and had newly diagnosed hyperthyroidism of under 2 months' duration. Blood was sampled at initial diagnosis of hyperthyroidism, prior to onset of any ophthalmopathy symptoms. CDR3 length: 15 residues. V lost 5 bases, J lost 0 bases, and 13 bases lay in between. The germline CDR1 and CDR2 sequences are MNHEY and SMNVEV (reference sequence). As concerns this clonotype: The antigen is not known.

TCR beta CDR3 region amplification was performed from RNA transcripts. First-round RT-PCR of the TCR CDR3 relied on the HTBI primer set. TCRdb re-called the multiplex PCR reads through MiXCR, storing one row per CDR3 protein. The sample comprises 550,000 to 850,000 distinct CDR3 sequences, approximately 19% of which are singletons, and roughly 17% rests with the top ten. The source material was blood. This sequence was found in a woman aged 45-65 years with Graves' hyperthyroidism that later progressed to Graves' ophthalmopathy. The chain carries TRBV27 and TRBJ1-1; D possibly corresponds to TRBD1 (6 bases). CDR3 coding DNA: TGTGCCAGCAGTCGTCCAGGGGTTATGAACACTGAAGCTTTCTTT. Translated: CASSRPGVMNTEAFF.